The 28 T cell receptor beta chains listed next were all sequenced from one sample in a study of somatic mutations in cytotoxic T cells in rheumatoid arthritis. Libraries were prepared by immunoSEQ multiplex PCR; TCRdb keeps only in-frame clonotypes and omits some of them. The top ten hold roughly a tenth of the sample, which has about 29,000 clones, around nine tenths seen once. Material: CD8+ T cells sorted from blood. The receptors come from an adult with rheumatoid arthritis.

This clone showed up just once. This chain uses TRBV28 with TRBJ1-5; D uncertain. V was trimmed by 8 bases and J by 0 bases, leaving 8 bases between them. Germline loops: CDR1 MDHEN, CDR2 SYDVKM. The CDR3 extends over 13 amino acids. The CDR3, as DNA: TGTGCCAGCTCGCGGGGTAGCAATCAGCCCCAGCATTTT. It specifies CASSRGSNQPQHF.

The chain combines TRBV9 with TRBJ2-3; TRBD2 matches at 11 bases. This CDR3 region has 21 residues. Per the germline V gene, CDR1 is SGDLS and CDR2 is YYNGEE. The V segment lost 4 bases and the J segment 2 bases; nucleotides outside the gene matches: 21. The DNA of the CDR3 is TGTGCCAGCAGCTCCCGCCCGCTTAGACTAGCGGGGTTCTCCTCCACAGATACGCAGTATTTT. Amino acid sequence: CASSSRPLRLAGFSSTDTQYF.

The gene calls are TRBV7-9 and TRBJ2-7; D unresolved. Trimming left V 2 bases short and J 0 bases short, with 8 bases between. The CDR3 has 14 amino acids. Germline V gene lookup returns CDR1 SEHNR and CDR2 FQNEAQ (reference sequence). CDR3 coding DNA: TGTGCCAGCAGCTTACAAGAGAGCTCCTACGAGCAGTACTTC. Translated, it gives CASSLQESSYEQYF.

The chain employs TRBV4-1 and TRBJ2-3; D gene ambiguous. CDR1 is MGHRA and CDR2 is YSYEKL in the germline V gene. Deletions cut 2 bases from V and 1 base from J, with 10 bases between. The CDR3 runs 15 residues. This CDR3 is CASSQIGSGTDTQYF. In DNA form, the CDR3 reads TGCGCCAGCAGCCAAATCGGGTCGGGCACAGATACGCAGTATTTT.

The V call is TRBV7-9, the J call TRBJ2-3; 7 bases are shared with TRBD2. V lost 1 base and J lost 2; bases outside the gene matches: 3. The CDR3 has 15 residues. From germline, CDR1 is SEHNR and CDR2 FQNEAQ (reference sequence). CDR3 in amino acids: CASSLGSGDTDTQYF. For the CDR3, the DNA is TGTGCCAGCAGCTTAGGCAGCGGGGACACAGATACGCAGTATTTT.

The gene calls are TRBV19 and TRBJ2-7; D may correspond to TRBD1 or TRBD2 (5 bases each). There are 13 residues in the CDR3. Germline CDR1 LNHDA, CDR2 SQIVND (reference sequence). Trimming stripped 6 bases from V and 7 bases from J, with 16 bases between. CDR3 sequence reads: CASSPGATGEQYF. In DNA form, the CDR3 reads TGTGCCAGTAGCCCTGGGGCGACGGGGGAGCAGTACTTC.

This chain links TRBV5-1 with TRBJ2-5; D is possibly TRBD2 (5 bases). Per the germline V gene, CDR1 is SGHRS and CDR2 is YFSETQ. V was clipped by 5 bases and J by 0 bases, with 17 bases between them. CDR3 length: 16 residues. The CDR3 here is CASSRELGPYQETQYF. For the CDR3, the DNA is TGCGCCAGCAGTCGGGAACTAGGCCCCTACCAAGAGACCCAGTACTTC.

V gene TRBV7-9 combines with J gene TRBJ1-6; no clear D gene. This CDR3 has 15 residues. V was shortened by 1 base and J by 5 bases, with 9 bases between the two germline ends. Germline V CDR1 and CDR2: SEHNR, FQNEAQ (reference sequence). The CDR3 region is CASSLVKIDNSPLHF. CDR3 DNA: TGTGCCAGCAGCTTAGTAAAGATAGATAATTCACCCCTCCACTTT.

This chain joins TRBV15 and TRBJ1-5; 7 nucleotides line up with TRBD1. Germline CDR1 LNHNV, CDR2 YYDKDF (reference sequence). V was clipped by 2 bases and J by 8 bases; unmatched bases: 6. The length of the CDR3 is 14 residues. The CDR3 reads CATSRQGGEEPQHF. CDR3 coding DNA: TGTGCCACCAGCAGACAGGGGGGGGAGGAGCCCCAGCATTTT.

The chain uses TRBV4-1 and TRBJ2-5; D possibly corresponds to TRBD1 (5 bases). CDR3 length equals 16 residues. V was pared by 3 bases and J by 5 bases, with 19 bases between. Germline V gene lookup returns CDR1 MGHRA and CDR2 YSYEKL. The CDR3 DNA follows: TGCGCCAGCAGCCATGACGGAACAGGAGTGAAGGAGACCCAGTACTTC. Protein product: CASSHDGTGVKETQYF.

The chain joins TRBV4-1 to TRBJ2-5; D not resolved. Germline V gene data show CDR1 as MGHRA and CDR2 as YSYEKL. V lost 9 bases, J lost 1 base, and 18 bases lay in between. CDR3 size: 15 residues. In DNA, the CDR3 is TGCGCCAGTCGCCCCACCAGGTTTAGCCAAGAGACCCAGTACTTC. It translates to CASRPTRFSQETQYF.

The chain is built from TRBV28 and TRBJ2-5, with unresolved D. The CDR3 totals 14 residues. V lost 6 bases and J lost 5, with 16 bases in between. The V gene's germline CDR1 is MDHEN and CDR2 SYDVKM. The CDR3 bases are TGTGCCAGCAGCCTTAATTCAGGCTGGGAGACCCAGTACTTC. Translating it yields CASSLNSGWETQYF.

The V gene is TRBV2, the J gene TRBJ2-1; D may be TRBD1 (6 bases). CDR3 length: 13 amino acids. Per germline, CDR1 SNHLY and CDR2 FYNNEI. Deletions cut 4 bases from V and 7 bases from J, with 11 bases between. The CDR3 bases are TGTGCCAGCAGTGGGAAGCAGGGGAATGAGCAGTTCTTC. This encodes CASSGKQGNEQFF.

The chain carries TRBV5-1 and TRBJ1-2; D might be TRBD1 (5 bases). The germline V gene has CDR1 SGHRS and CDR2 YFSETQ. Deletions cut 3 bases from V and 4 bases from J, with 13 bases between. The CDR3 is made up of 14 amino acids. CDR3 coding DNA: TGCGCCAGCAGCTCCTCGGGGGTAGCCTATGGCTACACCTTC. Its protein product is CASSSSGVAYGYTF.

This clone has only one observation. CDR3 protein: CAWSGSGPTYNSPLHF. CDR3 nucleotide sequence: TGTGCCTGGAGTGGATCGGGACCGACCTATAATTCACCCCTCCACTTT. The rearrangement joins TRBV30 to TRBJ1-6; TRBD1 is a possible D gene (5 bases). Germline V lookup: CDR1 GTSNPN, CDR2 SVGIG (reference sequence). The CDR3 consists of 16 residues. V lost 1 base to trimming and J lost 2 bases, with 12 bases between them.

This clone was found once. The rearrangement uses TRBV6-4 and TRBJ1-2; D ambiguous. Germline CDR1 MRHNA, CDR2 SNTAGT. Trimming left V 0 bases short and J 8 bases short, with 16 bases between. The CDR3 spans 15 residues. The CDR3 sequence is CASSDSYSVVGGYTF. Written as DNA, the CDR3 is TGTGCCAGCAGTGACTCCTACTCGGTTGTAGGGGGCTACACCTTC.

Only one count was recorded for this clone. The chain recombines TRBV10-2 with TRBJ1-2; no definite D call. The V gene's germline CDR1 is WSHSY and CDR2 SAAADI. V was pared by 6 bases and J by 1 base, with 21 bases between. The CDR3 extends over 17 amino acids. CDR3 DNA sequence: TGCGCCAGCAGGGGAGAGACGGGTTCCGATTATAACTATGGCTACACCTTC. Its protein product is CASRGETGSDYNYGYTF.

The chain recombines TRBV28 with TRBJ1-6; D is unresolved. Germline loops: CDR1 MDHEN, CDR2 SYDVKM. CDR3 length equals 14 residues. V was shortened by 4 bases and J by 4 bases, with 8 bases between the two germline ends. The CDR3 DNA follows: TGTGCCAGCAGTTCTGCAGATTATAATTCACCCCTCCACTTT. As protein: CASSSADYNSPLHF.

The chain has TRBV6-1 and TRBJ2-7; D unclear. The V gene lost 3 bases and the J gene lost 6 bases, with 9 bases spanning the gap. There are 12 residues in the CDR3. Looked up from germline, CDR1 is MNHNS and CDR2 is SASEGT. The CDR3 region is CASSEIGREQYF. Written as DNA, the CDR3 is TGTGCCAGCAGTGAGATAGGACGCGAGCAGTACTTC.

This chain links TRBV4-1 with TRBJ2-1, with TRBD2 matching 11 bases. The CDR3 has 15 amino acids. V gave up 4 bases and J gave up 2 bases; unmatched junction bases: 1. Germline CDR1 is MGHRA and CDR2 is YSYEKL. The CDR3 DNA reads TGCGCCAGCAGCCTAGCGGGGGGGGCCTACAATGAGCAGTTCTTC. Translating it yields CASSLAGGAYNEQFF.

The chain employs TRBV11-2 and TRBJ1-4, with a weak D call TRBD1 (5 bases). Trimming shortened V by 5 bases and J by 0 bases, and 16 bases separated the two germline ends. Germline CDR1 SGHAT, CDR2 FQNNGV. The CDR3 extends over 17 amino acids. The CDR3 reads CASSQPGPVSTNEKLFF. The CDR3 DNA is TGTGCCAGCAGCCAGCCGGGACCGGTATCAACTAATGAAAAACTGTTTTTT.

The chain carries TRBV5-1 and TRBJ2-2; D call uncertain. CDR1 is SGHRS and CDR2 is YFSETQ in the germline V gene. Trimming shortened V by 0 bases and J by 1 base, and 4 bases separated the two germline ends. The CDR3 sequence is 14 residues long. CDR3 bases: TGCGCCAGCAGCTTGGAGAGGAACACCGGGGAGCTGTTTTTT. Its protein is CASSLERNTGELFF.

The rearrangement uses TRBV11-3 and TRBJ2-1, with 12 positions matching TRBD2. The CDR3 is made up of 13 amino acids. Germline CDR1 and CDR2: SGHNT and YENEEA. The V and J ends lost 1 base and 13 bases, in that order; junction bases with no gene match: 2. The CDR3 region has the DNA TGTGCCAGCAGCTTAGGGACTAGCGGGATACAGTTCTTC. Amino acids: CASSLGTSGIQFF.

The chain's CDR3 is CASSSGDRGSNEQYF. DNA of the CDR3: TGCGCCAGCAGCTCAGGGGACAGGGGATCAAACGAGCAGTACTTC. The V call is TRBV5-1, the J call TRBJ2-7; 10 nucleotides align to TRBD1. V was clipped by 3 bases and J by 5 bases; unmatched bases: 8. This CDR3 contains 15 residues. Germline V lookup: CDR1 SGHRS, CDR2 YFSETQ. The full variable domain, in which reference TRBV5-1 and TRBJ2-7 provide the parts outside the CDR3, is KAGVTQTPRYLIKTRGQQVTLSCSPISGHRSVSWYQQTPGQGLQFLFEYFSETQRNKGNFPGRFSGRQFSNSRSEMNVSTLELGDSALYLCASSSGDRGSNEQYFGPGTRLTVT.

The rearrangement uses TRBV4-2 and TRBJ2-3; 9 nucleotides match TRBD2. Germline values: CDR1 LGHNA, CDR2 YNFKEQ. V was clipped by 4 bases and J by 4 bases; unmatched bases: 3. CDR3 length equals 14 residues. This CDR3 is CASSLRTSADTQYF. CDR3 DNA: TGTGCCAGCAGCCTCCGGACTAGCGCAGATACGCAGTATTTT.

Only one count was recorded for this clone. This chain connects TRBV7-2 to TRBJ2-1; D call uncertain. Germline V gives CDR1 SGHTA, CDR2 FQGNSA. The CDR3 runs 14 residues. With 0 bases removed from V and 2 bases from J, the gap between germline ends came to 5 bases. CDR3 bases: TGTGCCAGCAGCTTAGCACCTGCCTACAATGAGCAGTTCTTC. It yields the protein CASSLAPAYNEQFF.

This clone was detected only a few times. V gene TRBV2 combines with J gene TRBJ1-1, with D tentatively TRBD1 (6 bases). The CDR3 has 14 amino acids. Per the germline V gene, CDR1 is SNHLY and CDR2 is FYNNEI. The ends were cut back, 6 bases at V and 4 bases at J, with 15 bases in the middle. CDR3 sequence (DNA): TGTGCCAGCAGCCTACAGGGCCTAAGCACTGAAGCTTTCTTT. This translates into CASSLQGLSTEAFF.

In this sample, this clone turned up once. The chain couples TRBV6-5 to TRBJ1-3, with 7 bases that match TRBD1. The CDR3 loop spans 15 amino acids. Germline-derived CDR1 and CDR2 are MNHEY and SVGAGI. The V gene end was trimmed by 5 bases and the J gene end by 4 bases; junction bases not matched to a gene: 8. The CDR3 DNA follows: TGTGCCAGCAGTCAAGGTCCAGGGGGGGGAAACACCATATATTTT. As protein: CASSQGPGGGNTIYF.